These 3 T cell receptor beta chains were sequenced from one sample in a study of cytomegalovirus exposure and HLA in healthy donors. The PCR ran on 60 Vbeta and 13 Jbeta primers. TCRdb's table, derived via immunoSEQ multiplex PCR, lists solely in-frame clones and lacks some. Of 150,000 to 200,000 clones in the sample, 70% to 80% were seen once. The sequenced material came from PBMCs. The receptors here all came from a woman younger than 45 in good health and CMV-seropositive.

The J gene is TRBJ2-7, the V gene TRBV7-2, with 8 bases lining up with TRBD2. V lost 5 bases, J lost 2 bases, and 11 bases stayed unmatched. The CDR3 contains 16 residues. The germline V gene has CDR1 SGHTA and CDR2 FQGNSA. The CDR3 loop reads CASSRTMTSATYEQYF. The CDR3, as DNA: TGTGCCAGCAGCCGCACGATGACTAGCGCTACCTACGAGCAGTACTTC.

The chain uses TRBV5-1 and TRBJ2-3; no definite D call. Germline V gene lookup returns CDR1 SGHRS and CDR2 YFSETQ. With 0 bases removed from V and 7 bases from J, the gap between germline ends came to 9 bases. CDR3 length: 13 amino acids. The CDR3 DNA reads TGCGCCAGCAGCTTGGACCAGATAAATACGCAGTATTTT. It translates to CASSLDQINTQYF.

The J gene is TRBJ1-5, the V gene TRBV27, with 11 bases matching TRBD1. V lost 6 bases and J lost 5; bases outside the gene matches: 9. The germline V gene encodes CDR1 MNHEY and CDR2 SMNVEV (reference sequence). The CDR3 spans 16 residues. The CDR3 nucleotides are TGTGCCAGCAGCACCGGCGGGACAGGGGGTTATCAGCCCCAGCATTTT. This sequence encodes CASSTGGTGGYQPQHF.